This T cell receptor (beta chain) is from a study of cytomegalovirus exposure and HLA in healthy donors. Study-wide results and caveats: The Asian-associated ancestry cluster reportedly had fewer N-insertions than the roughly 720-donor mean in a later analysis.

PCR amplification relied on 60 Vbeta primers (plus 13 Jbeta primers). Per the original data handling: About 11 million of 80 million or so unique TCR beta chains were shared, per a later count. Clones were read by immunoSEQ multiplex PCR, and TCRdb kept only the in-frame ones, dropping some. V, J and clone size were drawn from that table, and D and trimming were deduced from the DNA. Of some 150,000 clones listed, roughly 73% are singletons. About this clone: Its antigen is currently unknown.

With 5 bases clipped from V and 5 bases from J, the junction kept 11 bases outside the gene matches. Germline lookup yields CDR1 SGHTA and CDR2 FQGNSA. The CDR3 loop spans 16 amino acids. The chain links TRBV7-2 to TRBJ1-1; 10 bases align to TRBD1. This sequence was found in a female donor in good health and CMV-seronegative. The sequenced material came from PBMCs. The CDR3 spells CASSVDRGRRRTEAFF. CDR3 in DNA: TGTGCCAGCAGCGTAGACAGGGGGCGACGGAGGACTGAAGCTTTCTTT.